One sample yielded the 27 T cell receptor beta chains listed below, sequenced in a study of cytomegalovirus exposure and HLA in healthy donors. 60 Vbeta and 13 Jbeta primers were used in PCR. Method: immunoSEQ multiplex PCR; TCRdb's copy keeps in-frame clones and lacks some. The sample lists under 200,000 clones, almost 80% occurring once. The sample consisted of PBMCs. The source is a man between 45 and 60 years old in good health and CMV-seropositive.

The chain recombines TRBV7-9 with TRBJ2-2; TRBD1 matches 7 bases. The CDR3 sequence is 12 residues long. The germline CDR1 and CDR2 sequences are SEHNR and FQNEAQ (reference sequence). CDR3 amino acids: CADRVDTGELFF. CDR3 DNA sequence: TGTGCTGACAGGGTCGACACCGGGGAGCTGTTTTTT.

This chain uses TRBV19 with TRBJ1-1; no firm D call. V gave up 3 bases and J gave up 1 base, with 6 bases separating them. From germline, CDR1 is LNHDA and CDR2 SQIVND (reference sequence). This CDR3 comprises 13 residues. The CDR3: CASSIYRNTEAFF. CDR3 nucleotides: TGTGCCAGTAGTATCTACAGGAACACTGAAGCTTTCTTT.

The chain joins TRBV19 to TRBJ2-2, with D possibly being TRBD1 (6 bases). The CDR3 loop spans 15 amino acids. Trimming stripped 1 base from V and 7 bases from J, with 13 bases between. Germline CDR1 and CDR2: LNHDA and SQIVND (reference sequence). CDR3 residues: CASSIASQGGGELFF. CDR3 sequence (DNA): TGTGCCAGTAGTATAGCGTCGCAAGGGGGCGGGGAGCTGTTTTTT.

The chain links TRBV7-3 to TRBJ2-2; 9 bases align to TRBD2. The CDR3 consists of 16 residues. The V segment lost 7 bases and the J segment 3 bases; nucleotides outside the gene matches: 9. The germline CDR1 and CDR2 sequences are SGHTA and FQGTGA. CDR3 nucleotide sequence: TGTGCCAGCACCCCTTTAGCGGGGGTTCACACCGGGGAGCTGTTTTTT. Protein sequence: CASTPLAGVHTGELFF.

This chain uses TRBV7-2 with TRBJ1-6; a weak D match, TRBD1 (5 bases). From germline, CDR1 is SGHTA and CDR2 FQGNSA. This CDR3 is built from 15 residues. V was cut by 5 bases and J by 6 bases, with 14 bases left in between. Here the CDR3 reads CASSDGTPFNSPLHF. CDR3 bases: TGTGCCAGCAGCGACGGGACTCCTTTTAATTCACCCCTCCACTTT.

V usage is TRBV28 and J usage is TRBJ2-5; D is uncertain. The DNA matches TRBJ2-7 better at its end, which makes the J call doubtful. CDR3 length: 14 amino acids. Germline V lookup: CDR1 MDHEN, CDR2 SYDVKM. CDR3 protein: CASSPSRPSYEQYF. In DNA, the CDR3 is TGTGCCAGCAGCCCCAGCAGGCCCTCCTACGAGCAGTACTTC.

The rearrangement links TRBV27 to TRBJ2-1; possibly TRBD2 for D (5 bases). The CDR3 contains 15 residues. The ends were cut back, 3 bases at V and 5 bases at J, with 14 bases in the middle. CDR1 and CDR2 from the germline V gene are MNHEY and SMNVEV (reference sequence). CDR3 amino acids: CASSFGNRDHNEQFF. The CDR3 DNA sequence: TGTGCCAGCAGTTTTGGTAACCGGGATCACAATGAGCAGTTCTTC.

The rearrangement links TRBV9 to TRBJ2-1, with 16 nucleotides matching TRBD2. Germline assignment: CDR1 SGDLS and CDR2 YYNGEE. The CDR3 length is 19 residues. The J segment lost 1 base and the V segment lost 3 bases, leaving 7 bases of the junction unmatched. CDR3 in amino acids: CASSGTGTSGGDSYNEQFF. The CDR3 DNA follows: TGTGCCAGCAGCGGGACCGGGACTAGCGGGGGGGATTCCTACAATGAGCAGTTCTTC.

V usage is TRBV7-9 and J usage is TRBJ2-1, with TRBD2 as a possible D gene (6 bases). The CDR3 runs to 17 residues. The V gene lost 1 base and the J gene lost 6 bases, with 19 bases spanning the gap. Germline CDR1 is SEHNR and CDR2 is FQNEAQ (reference sequence). The CDR3 here is CASSLGSGDSVSNEQFF. CDR3 coding DNA: TGTGCCAGCAGCTTAGGTTCTGGGGACTCTGTATCCAATGAGCAGTTCTTC.

The rearrangement links TRBV19 to TRBJ1-3; D gene uncertain. Germline CDR1 is LNHDA and CDR2 is SQIVND (reference sequence). The V and J ends lost 5 bases and 1 base respectively, with 9 bases between them. The CDR3 consists of 14 residues. The CDR3, as DNA: TGTGCCAGTAGTCTTGGCCAATCTGGAAACACCATATATTTT. It is translated as CASSLGQSGNTIYF.

The chain carries TRBV5-1 and TRBJ2-3, with 8 bases fitting TRBD2. The V gene end was trimmed by 4 bases and the J gene end by 4 bases; junction bases not matched to a gene: 8. The CDR3 is 15 residues long. The V gene's germline CDR1 is SGHRS and CDR2 YFSETQ. Here the CDR3 reads CASSPGLGGSDTQYF. In DNA form, the CDR3 reads TGCGCCAGCAGCCCGGGACTAGGAGGATCAGATACGCAGTATTTT.

The rearrangement uses TRBV6-5 and TRBJ2-7; 7 bases match TRBD1. The CDR3 has 11 amino acids. V was pared by 11 bases and J by 6 bases, with 7 bases of the junction left unmatched. Germline CDR1 MNHEY, CDR2 SVGAGI. Here the CDR3 reads CAVRGMGEQYV. For the CDR3, the DNA is TGTGCCGTCAGGGGGATGGGCGAGCAGTACGTC.

In its sample, this clone was seen once. This chain joins TRBV27 and TRBJ1-2; no reliable D call. V was cut by 2 bases and J by 0 bases, with 10 bases left in between. Germline CDR1 reads MNHEY; CDR2 reads SMNVEV (reference sequence). CDR3 length equals 15 residues. In DNA form, the CDR3 reads TGTGCCAGCAGTTTAGCCTACGAGGCTAACTATGGCTACACCTTC. It encodes CASSLAYEANYGYTF.

The V and J genes are TRBV7-8 and TRBJ1-6; 7 nucleotides align to TRBD1. CDR1 SGHVS and CDR2 FQNEAQ come from the germline V gene. With V trimmed by 6 bases and J by 6 bases, 11 bases remained unmatched. The CDR3 runs to 16 residues. The CDR3 protein is CASSLGQAGSNSPLHF. In DNA form, the CDR3 reads TGTGCCAGCAGTCTAGGACAGGCCGGCAGTAATTCACCCCTCCACTTT.

This rearrangement joins TRBV18 to TRBJ2-1, with 9 bases that match TRBD1. Germline V gene sequence: CDR1 KGHSH, CDR2 LQKENI. The trim removed 5 bases at V and 5 bases at J, leaving 19 bases unmatched. The CDR3 extends over 19 amino acids. Here the CDR3 reads CASSSYVGRGTGQNNEQFF. DNA for the CDR3: TGTGCCAGCTCATCGTATGTTGGGAGAGGGACAGGGCAGAACAATGAGCAGTTCTTC.

The rearrangement links TRBV7-8 to TRBJ1-6; TRBD1 is a possible D gene (5 bases). Trimming took off 6 bases at V and 9 bases at J, with 15 bases between the two ends. This CDR3 is built from 14 residues. CDR1 and CDR2 from the germline V gene are SGHVS and FQNEAQ. CDR3: CASSFWQGGSPLHF. CDR3 DNA sequence: TGTGCCAGCAGTTTCTGGCAGGGCGGTTCACCCCTCCACTTT.

This clone was observed a few times. The chain has TRBV10-3 and TRBJ2-7; 8 nucleotides agree with TRBD1. This CDR3 has 15 amino acids. Looked up from germline, CDR1 is ENHRY and CDR2 is SYGVKD. V shed 2 bases and J 0 bases; nucleotides not matched to a gene: 3. The CDR3 region has the DNA TGTGCCATCAGTGAGGGGACAGGTTCCTCCTACGAGCAGTACTTC. Translation gives CAISEGTGSSYEQYF.

The V gene is TRBV7-9, the J gene TRBJ2-5, with 8 bases that match TRBD2. This CDR3 has 16 amino acids. The germline V gene has CDR1 SEHNR and CDR2 FQNEAQ (reference sequence). V dropped 10 bases and J dropped 1; count of bases not matched to a gene: 14. CDR3 sequence: CAITGGLAGSQETQYF. CDR3 in DNA: TGTGCCATCACAGGTGGGCTAGCGGGTTCCCAAGAGACCCAGTACTTC.

The gene calls are TRBV4-1 and TRBJ2-1, with TRBD2 matching over 12 bases. V lost 2 bases and J lost 7; bases outside the gene matches: 6. This CDR3 is built from 16 residues. Germline CDR1 is MGHRA and CDR2 is YSYEKL. The CDR3: CASSQPTSGGSNEQFF. As DNA, the CDR3 is TGCGCCAGCAGCCAACCGACTAGCGGGGGTTCTAATGAGCAGTTCTTC.

This chain links TRBV2 with TRBJ1-3; perhaps TRBD1 as D (6 bases). The germline V gene encodes CDR1 SNHLY and CDR2 FYNNEI. The V end lost 6 bases, the J end lost 0 bases, and 9 bases lay between the germline ends. CDR3 length equals 14 residues. The DNA for the CDR3 is TGTGCCAGCAGCCAGGGGCTCTCTGGAAACACCATATATTTT. Its translation is CASSQGLSGNTIYF.

CDR3 nucleotides: TGCAGCGTTGTTTGGCAGGGTGTAAACGTGGATACGCAGTATTTT. It translates to CSVVWQGVNVDTQYF. V and J are TRBV29-1 and TRBJ2-3; perhaps TRBD1 as D (5 bases). CDR3 length: 15 residues. Trimming shortened V by 4 bases and J by 6 bases, and 20 bases separated the two germline ends. CDR1 and CDR2 (germline): SQVTM, ANQGSEA.

The gene calls are TRBV27 and TRBJ2-5; 9 nucleotides line up with TRBD1. The J call is in doubt because the DNA end fits TRBJ2-7 better. This CDR3 is 17 amino acids long. Germline V gene lookup returns CDR1 MNHEY and CDR2 SMNVEV (reference sequence). The CDR3 here is CASSLSGLDRGTYEQYF. Written as DNA, the CDR3 is TGTGCCAGCAGTTTATCGGGGCTGGACAGGGGCACCTACGAGCAGTACTTC.

This rearrangement joins TRBV28 to TRBJ1-2; D uncertain. The CDR3 contains 14 residues. Germline CDR1 MDHEN, CDR2 SYDVKM. Trimming removed 3 bases from V and 4 bases from J, with 12 bases in between. CDR3 nucleotide sequence: TGTGCCAGCAGTTTCGTACAGTCAGCCTATGGCTACACCTTC. Its protein product is CASSFVQSAYGYTF.

A remark on this clone: The sample has other DNA sequences that encode this CDR3 too. The chain couples TRBV7-2 to TRBJ1-5; 9 bases line up with TRBD1. Unmatched junction bases numbered 12, after V lost 5 bases and J lost 7 bases. CDR1 and CDR2 from the germline V gene are SGHTA and FQGNSA. The CDR3 spans 16 residues. The CDR3 DNA follows: TGTGCCAGCAGCCGCACCGGGACAGGGCACAACCAGCCCCAGCATTTT. Its protein is CASSRTGTGHNQPQHF.

The CDR3 nucleotides are TGTGCCAGCAGCTTAGATCGTAATCCCAACTATGGCTACACCTTC. Amino acid sequence: CASSLDRNPNYGYTF. The chain is built from TRBV7-2 and TRBJ1-2; no definite D call. CDR3 size: 15 residues. The V end was cut by 1 base, the J end by 2 bases, with 11 bases between. Germline values: CDR1 SGHTA, CDR2 FQGNSA. Supplemented by reference TRBV7-2 and TRBJ1-2, the full variable domain reads GAGVSQSPSNKVTEKGKDVELRCDPISGHTALYWYRQSLGQGLEFLIYFQGNSAPDKSGLPSDRFSAERTGGSVSTLTIQRTQQEDSAVYLCASSLDRNPNYGYTFGSGTRLTVV.

The chain uses TRBV4-1 and TRBJ1-2; weak D call: TRBD1 (6 bases). This CDR3 region has 17 residues. Per germline, CDR1 MGHRA and CDR2 YSYEKL. Trimming stripped 0 bases from V and 8 bases from J, with 22 bases between. CDR3 bases: TGCGCCAGCAGCCAAGAAGTTTGGGGGCAGGGCCCCCAAGGCTACACCTTC. Protein sequence: CASSQEVWGQGPQGYTF.

V gene TRBV4-1 combines with J gene TRBJ2-1, with D possibly being TRBD1 (6 bases). Germline CDR1 MGHRA, CDR2 YSYEKL. The CDR3 runs 17 residues. V lost 1 base, J lost 5 bases, and 18 bases lay in between. CDR3 amino acids: CASSQGTASLKNNEQFF. The DNA of the CDR3 is TGCGCCAGCAGCCAAGGGACAGCATCTTTGAAAAACAATGAGCAGTTCTTC.